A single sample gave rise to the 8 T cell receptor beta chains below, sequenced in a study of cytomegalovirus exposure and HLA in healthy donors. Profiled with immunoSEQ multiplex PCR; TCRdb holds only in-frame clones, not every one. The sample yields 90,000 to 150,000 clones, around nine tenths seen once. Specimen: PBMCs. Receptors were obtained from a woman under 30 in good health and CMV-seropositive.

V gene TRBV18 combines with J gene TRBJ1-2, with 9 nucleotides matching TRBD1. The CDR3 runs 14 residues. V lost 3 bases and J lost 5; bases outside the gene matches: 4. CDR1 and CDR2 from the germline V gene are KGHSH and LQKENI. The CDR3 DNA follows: TGTGCCAGCTCACCGGGACAGGGTGAATATGGCTACACCTTC. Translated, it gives CASSPGQGEYGYTF. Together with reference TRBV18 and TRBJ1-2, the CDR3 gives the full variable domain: NAGVMQNPRHLVRRRGQEARLRCSPMKGHSHVYWYRQLPEEGLKFMVYLQKENIIDESGMPKERFSAEFPKEGPSILRIQQVVRGDSAAYFCASSPGQGEYGYTFGSGTRLTVV.

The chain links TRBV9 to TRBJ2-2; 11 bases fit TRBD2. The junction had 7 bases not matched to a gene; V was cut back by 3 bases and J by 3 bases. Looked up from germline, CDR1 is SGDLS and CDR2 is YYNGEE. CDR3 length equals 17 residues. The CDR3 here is CASSAHTSGGYTGELFF. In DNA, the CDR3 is TGTGCCAGCAGCGCTCATACTAGCGGGGGTTACACCGGGGAGCTGTTTTTT. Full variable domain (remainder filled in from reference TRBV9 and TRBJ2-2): DSGVTQTPKHLITATGQRVTLRCSPRSGDLSVYWYQQSLDQGLQFLIQYYNGEERAKGNILERFSAQQFPDLHSELNLSSLELGDSALYFCASSAHTSGGYTGELFFGEGSRLTVL.

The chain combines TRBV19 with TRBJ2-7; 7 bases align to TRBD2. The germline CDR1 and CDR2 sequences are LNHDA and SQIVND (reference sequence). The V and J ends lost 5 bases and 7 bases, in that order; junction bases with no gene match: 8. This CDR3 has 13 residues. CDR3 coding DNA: TGTGCCAGTAGTCTCGCGGGTAGCGGGGAGCAGTACTTC. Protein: CASSLAGSGEQYF.

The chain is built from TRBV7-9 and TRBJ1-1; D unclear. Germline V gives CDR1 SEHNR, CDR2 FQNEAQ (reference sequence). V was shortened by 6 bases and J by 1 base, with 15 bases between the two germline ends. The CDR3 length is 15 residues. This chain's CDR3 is CASSAPRVKNTEAFF. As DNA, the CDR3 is TGTGCCAGCAGTGCCCCACGGGTAAAGAACACTGAAGCTTTCTTT.

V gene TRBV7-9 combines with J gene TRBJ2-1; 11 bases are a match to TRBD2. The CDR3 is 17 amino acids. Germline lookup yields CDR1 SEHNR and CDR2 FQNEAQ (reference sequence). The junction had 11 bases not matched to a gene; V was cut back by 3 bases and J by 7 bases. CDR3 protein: CASSFVIGTSGPNEQFF. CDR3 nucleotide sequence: TGTGCCAGCAGCTTCGTGATTGGGACTAGCGGTCCGAATGAGCAGTTCTTC.

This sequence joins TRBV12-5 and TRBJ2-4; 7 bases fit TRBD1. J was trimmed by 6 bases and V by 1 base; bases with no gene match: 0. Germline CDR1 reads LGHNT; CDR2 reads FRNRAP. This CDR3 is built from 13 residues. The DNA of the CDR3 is TGTGCTAGTGGTTTGGCAGGGGGAAACATTCAGTACTTC. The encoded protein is CASGLAGGNIQYF.

CDR3 in DNA: TGTGCCAGCAGCATCCCACCCCAGGGATTTTATAGCAATCAGCCCCAGCATTTT. As protein: CASSIPPQGFYSNQPQHF. The chain carries TRBV21-1 and TRBJ1-5; the table assigns TRBD1, which was not confirmed against the DNA. TRBV21-1 is flagged as a pseudogene. The CDR3 contains 18 residues.

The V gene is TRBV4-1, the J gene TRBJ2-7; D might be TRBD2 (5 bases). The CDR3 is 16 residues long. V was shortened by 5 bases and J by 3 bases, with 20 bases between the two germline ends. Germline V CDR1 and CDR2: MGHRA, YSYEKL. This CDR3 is CASSFQEAALIYEQYF. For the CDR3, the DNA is TGCGCCAGCAGCTTCCAGGAAGCGGCTCTTATCTACGAGCAGTACTTC.